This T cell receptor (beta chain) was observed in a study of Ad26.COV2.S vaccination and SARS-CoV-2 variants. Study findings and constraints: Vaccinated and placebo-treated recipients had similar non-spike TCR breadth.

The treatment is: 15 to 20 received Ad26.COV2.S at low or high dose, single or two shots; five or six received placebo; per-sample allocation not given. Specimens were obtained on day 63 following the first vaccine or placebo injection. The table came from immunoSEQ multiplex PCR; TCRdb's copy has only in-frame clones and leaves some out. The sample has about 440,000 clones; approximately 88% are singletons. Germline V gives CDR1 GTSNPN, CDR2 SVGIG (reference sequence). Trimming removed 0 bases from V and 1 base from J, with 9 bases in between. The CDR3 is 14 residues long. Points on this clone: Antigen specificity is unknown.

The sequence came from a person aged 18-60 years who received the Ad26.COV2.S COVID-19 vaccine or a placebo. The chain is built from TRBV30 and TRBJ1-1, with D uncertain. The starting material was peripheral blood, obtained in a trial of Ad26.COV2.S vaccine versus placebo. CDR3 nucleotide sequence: TGTGCCTGGAGTGTAAGGCAGACGAACACTGAAGCTTTCTTT. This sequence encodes CAWSVRQTNTEAFF.